This T cell receptor beta chain was recovered during a study of cytomegalovirus exposure and HLA in healthy donors. General study results and limits: Earlier results showed most TCR beta V segments being productive about 87% or about 30% of the time. As was reported, the HLA-A and HLA-B alleles of most subjects were accurately predicted from TCR beta sequences. In a later analysis, DRB1 alleles had the most associated TCRs; HLA-C alleles the fewest.

Comments on this clone: Its antigen remains unknown.

J gave up 4 bases and V 4 bases, and 5 bases lay outside the gene matches. Germline V gives CDR1 SNHLY, CDR2 FYNNEI. This CDR3 spans 14 amino acids. PCR used 60 Vbeta primers and 13 Jbeta primers. The protocol was immunoSEQ multiplex PCR, while the TCRdb copy is restricted to in-frame clones and leaves out a portion. The table has about 130,000 clones, around 77% seen once. Input material: PBMCs. The source is a male donor in good health and CMV-seropositive. The chain combines TRBV2 with TRBJ1-2; 8 bases agree with TRBD1. CDR3 protein: CASSAETGAYGYTF. For the CDR3, the DNA is TGTGCCAGCAGTGCAGAGACAGGGGCCTATGGCTACACCTTC.